A selection of T cell receptor beta chains follows, all from one sample in a study of PD-1 blockade in classical Hodgkin lymphoma. Sequencing used immunoSEQ multiplex PCR; TCRdb keeps in-frame clones, though not all of them. The sample holds about 90,000 clones, 83% seen once. The specimen comprised peripheral blood mononuclear cells (PBMCs), sampled before the fourth cycle of nivolumab. These receptors were obtained from a human donor with classical Hodgkin lymphoma. CDR3s include the opening cysteine and the closing phenylalanine or tryptophan. D genes are given only for firm matches. A clone size is listed for some rows: how often the clone was seen (once, few, many), or a class if it is expanded.

D: TRBD2
V: TRBV29-1
size: -
J: TRBJ2-7
DNA: TGCAGCGTTGCCGGACTAGCTGGGGGCGAGCAGTACTTC
CDR3: CSVAGLAGGEQYF

D: -
V: TRBV2
size: -
J: TRBJ2-7
DNA: TGTGCCGGTAAGACAGGTGGCTCCTACGAGCAGTACTTC
CDR3: CAGKTGGSYEQYF

D: -
V: TRBV19
size: -
J: TRBJ2-7
DNA: TGTGCCAGTAGTATCGGGAGAAGGTACGAGCAGTACTTC
CDR3: CASSIGRRYEQYF

D: -
V: TRBV4-1
size: few
J: TRBJ2-3
DNA: TGCGCCAGCAGCTACCGACTGACCACAGATACGCAGTATTTT
CDR3: CASSYRLTTDTQYF

D: TRBD2
V: TRBV6-1
size: -
J: TRBJ2-3
DNA: TGTGCCAGCAGTGAAAGGTCTAGCGGGATCCTACGCACAGATACGCAGTATTTT
CDR3: CASSERSSGILRTDTQYF

D: -
V: TRBV9
size: once
J: TRBJ2-1
DNA: TGTGCCAGCAGCGTATCAGGGATCAATGAGCAGTTCTTC
CDR3: CASSVSGINEQFF

D: -
V: TRBV7-2
size: -
J: TRBJ2-7
DNA: TGTGCCAGCAGCTTAATCGCTTGGGGCTCGGGGTCCTACGAGCAGTACTTC
CDR3: CASSLIAWGSGSYEQYF

D: -
V: TRBV14
size: -
J: TRBJ2-5
DNA: TGTGCCAGCAGCCAAGCGCGAGGATACCAAGAGACCCAGTACTTC
CDR3: CASSQARGYQETQYF

D: -
V: TRBV6-4
size: -
J: TRBJ2-3
DNA: TGTGCCAGCAGCGGGGGATCCCACACAGATACGCAGTATTTT
CDR3: CASSGGSHTDTQYF

D: -
V: TRBV6-1
size: -
J: TRBJ2-1
DNA: TGTGCCAGCAGTATTCCTGGGCGCGGCCCTGAGCAGTTCTTC
CDR3: CASSIPGRGPEQFF

D: -
V: TRBV6-5
size: -
J: TRBJ2-7
DNA: TGTGCCAGCAGTGAGCAGGGTTACGAGCAGTACTTC
CDR3: CASSEQGYEQYF

D: TRBD1
V: TRBV6-1
size: -
J: TRBJ1-1
DNA: TGTGCCAGCAGCAGGACAGGTATGAACACTGAAGCTTTCTTT
CDR3: CASSRTGMNTEAFF

D: -
V: TRBV7-9
size: -
J: TRBJ2-3
DNA: TGTGCCAGCAGCCCACATACTCCCGGAGATACGCAGTATTTT
CDR3: CASSPHTPGDTQYF

D: -
V: TRBV6-6
size: -
J: TRBJ2-7
DNA: TGTGCCAGCAGTTTGACAGCTTACGAGCAGTACTTC
CDR3: CASSLTAYEQYF

D: -
V: TRBV19
size: -
J: TRBJ2-3
DNA: TGTGCCAGTAGTATAGACCCAGGGGGGAGCACAGATACGCAGTATTTT
CDR3: CASSIDPGGSTDTQYF

D: TRBD2
V: TRBV19
size: -
J: TRBJ2-1
DNA: TGTGCCAGTAGTTCCCGGACTAGCGTTAATGAGCAGTTCTTC
CDR3: CASSSRTSVNEQFF

D: TRBD1
V: TRBV5-4
size: -
J: TRBJ2-7
DNA: TGTGCCAGCAGCTTGTGGGACAGACCATCCTACGAGCAGTACTTC
CDR3: CASSLWDRPSYEQYF

D: TRBD2
V: TRBV10-3
size: -
J: TRBJ2-1
DNA: TGTGCCACCATGACAGGACGGGAGGGCAATGAGCAGTTCTTC
CDR3: CATMTGREGNEQFF

D: -
V: TRBV28
size: -
J: TRBJ2-1
DNA: TGTGCCAGCATAGCAGGAACCTACAATGAGCAGTTCTTC
CDR3: CASIAGTYNEQFF

D: -
V: TRBV19
size: -
J: TRBJ1-3
DNA: TGTGCCAGTAGCGGGGGCTTCTACTCTGGAAACACCATATATTTT
CDR3: CASSGGFYSGNTIYF

D: -
V: TRBV19
size: -
J: TRBJ2-2
DNA: TGTGCCAGTAGTTTTAGCGGTGGCGCCTCCGGGGAGCTGTTTTTT
CDR3: CASSFSGGASGELFF

D: -
V: TRBV10-3
size: -
J: TRBJ2-1
DNA: TGTGCCATGGGAGGGGGGAATGAGCAGTTCTTC
CDR3: CAMGGGNEQFF

D: -
V: TRBV7-2
size: -
J: TRBJ2-3
DNA: TGTGCCAGCAGCACGACCCTCACAGATACGCAGTATTTT
CDR3: CASSTTLTDTQYF

D: TRBD1
V: TRBV5-1
size: -
J: TRBJ1-2
DNA: TGCGCCAGCAGCTTGGCCTTCCTCGACAGGGAGGATGGCTACACCTTC
CDR3: CASSLAFLDREDGYTF

D: TRBD2
V: TRBV10-3
size: -
J: TRBJ2-7
DNA: TGTGCCATCGCGGGAGACTCCTACGAGCAGTACTTC
CDR3: CAIAGDSYEQYF

D: TRBD2
V: TRBV7-9
size: -
J: TRBJ2-3
DNA: TGTGCCAGCAGCCGGACTAGCGGGAGTAGCGGTGCGGATACGCAGTATTTT
CDR3: CASSRTSGSSGADTQYF